This T cell receptor (beta chain) is drawn from a study of T cell changes during pregnancy in multiple sclerosis. Data came from immunoSEQ multiplex PCR; TCRdb stores just in-frame clones and leaves some out. The sample carries 65,000 to 85,000 clones, over 85% recorded once. The CDR3 consists of 17 residues. J was trimmed by 3 bases and V by 5 bases; bases with no gene match: 12. Germline V gives CDR1 PRHDT, CDR2 FYEKMQ (reference sequence). This material consisted of CD4+ T cells from peripheral blood mononuclear cells, taken after pregnancy. The source of this sequence is a female donor with multiple sclerosis, enrolled in a pregnancy study. This chain joins TRBV13 and TRBJ2-5; 10 bases line up with TRBD2. In DNA form, the CDR3 reads TGTGCCAGCAGCCCCCCCCGGGTAGCGGGAGGAGAAGAGACCCAGTACTTC. Translating it yields CASSPPRVAGGEETQYF.